One and the same sample provided the 8 T cell receptor beta chains below, sequenced in a study of T cells in Graves' hyperthyroidism and ophthalmopathy. TCR beta CDR3 regions were amplified from RNA. The TCR CDR3 was amplified in a first-round RT-PCR using the HTBI primer set. TCRdb processed the multiplex PCR reads anew with MiXCR; each CDR3 protein has one entry. Altogether about 300,000 distinct CDR3 sequences are present, about an eighth being singletons, with the ten largest covering roughly 8.5%. The sample was blood. The receptors were gathered from a woman in her 30s with Graves' hyperthyroidism that later progressed to Graves' ophthalmopathy.

This clonotype has a count of ten or more. The chain recombines TRBV6-5 with TRBJ1-2; 9 nucleotides align to TRBD1. This CDR3 comprises 17 residues. Germline trimming cut 0 bases from V and 4 bases from J; bases unmatched to any gene: 9. CDR1 MNHEY and CDR2 SVGAGI come from the germline V gene. CDR3 residues: CASSYSSGGQGVYGYTF. CDR3 nucleotides: TGTGCCAGCAGTTACTCGAGCGGGGGACAGGGAGTCTATGGCTACACCTTC.

The sample holds many counts of this clonotype. The V gene is TRBV29-1, the J gene TRBJ2-2, with D perhaps assigned TRBD1 or TRBD2 (5 bases each). The V and J ends lost 0 bases and 5 bases respectively, with 7 bases between them. Germline values: CDR1 SQVTM, CDR2 ANQGSEA. The length of the CDR3 is 13 residues. Here the CDR3 reads CSVEDWGTGELFF. CDR3 nucleotides: TGCAGCGTTGAAGATTGGGGGACCGGGGAGCTGTTTTTT.

This clonotype appeared many times. The chain is built from TRBV19 and TRBJ1-1; D call uncertain. The CDR3 is 13 residues long. Trimming pared 8 bases from V and 4 bases from J, leaving 14 bases between. Germline values: CDR1 LNHDA, CDR2 SQIVND (reference sequence). CDR3 DNA sequence: TGTGCCAGTGCGTTTAAGATCGGCACTGAAGCTTTCTTT. Protein product: CASAFKIGTEAFF.

This clonotype has ten or more counts. The chain links TRBV12-3 or TRBV12-4 to TRBJ2-1, with 16 nucleotides matching TRBD2. The junction had 11 bases not matched to a gene; V was cut back by 6 bases and J by 3 bases. The CDR3 is 19 amino acids. CDR3 nucleotide sequence: TGTGCCAGCAGCCCGGGACTAGCGGGAGGGCCAATTAGCTACAATGAGCAGTTCTTC. This encodes CASSPGLAGGPISYNEQFF.

CDR3 sequence (DNA): TGTGCCAGCAGCTCCACTAAAGCCGGGACTTGGGATGAAAAACTGTTTTTT. It specifies CASSSTKAGTWDEKLFF. The V gene is TRBV28, the J gene TRBJ1-4; possible D gene TRBD1, 5 bases. Germline V gene sequence: CDR1 MDHEN, CDR2 SYDVKM. The V end lost 6 bases, the J end lost 6 bases, and 23 bases lay between the germline ends. The CDR3 length is 17 residues.

V gene TRBV4-1 combines with J gene TRBJ2-7; TRBD2 agrees at 8 bases. With V trimmed by 1 base and J by 2 bases, 7 bases remained unmatched. The CDR3 is made up of 16 amino acids. CDR1 is MGHRA, CDR2 YSYEKL, per germline. The CDR3: CASSQAHDSGTYEQYF. DNA of the CDR3: TGCGCCAGCAGCCAAGCTCACGATAGCGGGACCTACGAGCAGTACTTC.

The sample holds many counts of this clonotype. The chain recombines TRBV30 with TRBJ1-1; 7 bases are a match to TRBD1. Germline-derived CDR1 and CDR2 are GTSNPN and SVGIG (reference sequence). Losses at the gene ends were 0 bases for V and 5 bases for J; bases not matched to a gene: 6. There are 14 residues in the CDR3. CDR3 DNA sequence: TGTGCCTGGAGTGTCGAGACAGGGAGGACTGAAGCTTTCTTT. Translation: CAWSVETGRTEAFF.

This clonotype showed up many times. The V gene is TRBV29-1, the J gene TRBJ2-7; TRBD1 is a possible D gene (6 bases). Trimming pared 7 bases from V and 6 bases from J, leaving 16 bases between. The CDR3 contains 12 residues. Germline CDR1 reads SQVTM; CDR2 reads ANQGSEA. CDR3 sequence: CSAIQGLSEQYF. The CDR3 DNA reads TGCAGCGCCATACAGGGTTTGAGCGAGCAGTACTTC.